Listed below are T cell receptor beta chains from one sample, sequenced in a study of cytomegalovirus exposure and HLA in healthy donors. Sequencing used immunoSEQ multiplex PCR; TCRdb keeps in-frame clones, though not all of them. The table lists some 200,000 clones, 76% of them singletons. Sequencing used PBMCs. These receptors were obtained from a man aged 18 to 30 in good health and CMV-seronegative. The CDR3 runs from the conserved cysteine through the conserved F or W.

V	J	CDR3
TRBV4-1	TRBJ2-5	CASSQDRGTGWRETQYF
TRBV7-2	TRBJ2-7	CASSPRTGGYEQYF
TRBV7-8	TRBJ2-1	CASSLSRSNEQFF
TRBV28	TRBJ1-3	CASSFSDRGLGNTIYF
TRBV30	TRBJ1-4	CAWSVLGQGGEKLFF
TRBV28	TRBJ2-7	CASSSGFTYEQYF
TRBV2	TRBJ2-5	CASRRAGTETQYF
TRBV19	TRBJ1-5	CASSFTGTGLDQPQHF
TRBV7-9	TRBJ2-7	CASSFGLIYEQYF
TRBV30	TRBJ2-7	CAATSGRNEQYF
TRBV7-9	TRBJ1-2	CASSFETYYGYTF
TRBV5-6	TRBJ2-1	CASSQDRAYNEQFF
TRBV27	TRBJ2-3	CASNLGTVETDTQYF
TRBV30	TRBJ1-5	CAWSPTGLGQPQHF
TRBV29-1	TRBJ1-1	CSGATGMDTEAFF
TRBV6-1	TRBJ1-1	CASSFGAGVAEAFF
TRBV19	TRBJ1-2	CASSNPTGGTYGYTF
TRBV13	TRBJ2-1	CASSLERPGEQFF
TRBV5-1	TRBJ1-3	CASSLAGSRDTIYF
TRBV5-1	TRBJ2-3	CASSLMGLAGSTDTQYF